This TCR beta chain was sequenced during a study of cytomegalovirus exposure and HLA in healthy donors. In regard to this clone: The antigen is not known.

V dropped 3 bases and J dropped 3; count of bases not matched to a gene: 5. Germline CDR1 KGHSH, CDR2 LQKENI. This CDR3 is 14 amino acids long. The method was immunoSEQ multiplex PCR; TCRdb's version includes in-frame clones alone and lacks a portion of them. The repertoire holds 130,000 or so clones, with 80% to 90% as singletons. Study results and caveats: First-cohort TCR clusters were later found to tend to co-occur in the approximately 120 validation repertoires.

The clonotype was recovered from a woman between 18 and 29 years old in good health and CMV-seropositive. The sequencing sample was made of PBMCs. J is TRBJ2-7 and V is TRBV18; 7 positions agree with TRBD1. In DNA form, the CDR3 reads TGTGCCAGCTCACCCGGACAGGTTAACTACGAGCAGTACTTC. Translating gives CASSPGQVNYEQYF.